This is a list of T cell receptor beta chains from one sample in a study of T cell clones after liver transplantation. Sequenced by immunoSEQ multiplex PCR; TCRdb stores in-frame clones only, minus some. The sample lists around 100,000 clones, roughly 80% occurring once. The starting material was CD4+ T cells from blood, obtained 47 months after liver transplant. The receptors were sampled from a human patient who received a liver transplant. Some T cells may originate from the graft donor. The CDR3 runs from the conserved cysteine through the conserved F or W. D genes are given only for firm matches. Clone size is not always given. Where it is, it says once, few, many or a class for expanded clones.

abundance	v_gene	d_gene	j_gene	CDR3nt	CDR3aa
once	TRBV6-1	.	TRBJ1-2	TGTGCCAGCAGTGCAGAGACCGTACCTAACTATGGCTACACCTTC	CASSAETVPNYGYTF
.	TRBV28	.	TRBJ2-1	TGTGCCAGCCGTTTCACAGGGTTAGGCAATGAGCAGTTCTTC	CASRFTGLGNEQFF
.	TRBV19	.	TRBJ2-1	TGTGCCAGTAGGAAGGGGAGCTCCTACAATGAGCAGTTCTTC	CASRKGSSYNEQFF
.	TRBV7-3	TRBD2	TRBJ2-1	TGTGCCAGCAGCTTGACCGGGACTATTTACAATGAGCAGTTCTTC	CASSLTGTIYNEQFF
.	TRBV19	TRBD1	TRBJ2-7	TGTGCCAGTAGTATCTTGGGACAGGGCGTCGAGCAGTACTTC	CASSILGQGVEQYF
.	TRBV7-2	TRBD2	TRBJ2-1	TGTGCCAGCAGCTTAGCGCTTCGGGCTAGCGGGGGATGGGGGGAGCAGTTCTTC	CASSLALRASGGWGEQFF
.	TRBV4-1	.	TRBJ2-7	TGCGCCAGCAGCCAAGATCGGCAGGGGAGGTACGAGCAGTACTTC	CASSQDRQGRYEQYF
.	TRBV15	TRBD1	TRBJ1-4	TGTGCCACCAGCAGAATCTCGGGACAGGGAAGTGAAAAACTGTTTTTT	CATSRISGQGSEKLFF
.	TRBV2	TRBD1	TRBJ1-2	TGTGCCAGTGGGACAGGGGTTGATAGGGGCTACACCTTC	CASGTGVDRGYTF
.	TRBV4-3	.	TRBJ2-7	TGCGCCAGCAGCCAAGATATAGGGTCCAACGAGCAGTACTTC	CASSQDIGSNEQYF
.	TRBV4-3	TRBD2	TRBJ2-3	TGCGCCAGCAGCCAAGGGAACTTAGCGGGGGGGCGCACAGATACGCAGTATTTT	CASSQGNLAGGRTDTQYF
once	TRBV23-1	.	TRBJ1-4	TGTGGACGATCTTATAATGAAAAACTGTTTTTT	CGRSYNEKLFF
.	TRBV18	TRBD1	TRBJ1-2	TGTGCCAGCTCACCTGCCGGGACAGGGGGCGCTCATAATGGCTACACCTTC	CASSPAGTGGAHNGYTF
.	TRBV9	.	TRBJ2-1	TGTGCCAGCAGCGTTAGCAGCCAAAATGAGCAGTTCTTC	CASSVSSQNEQFF
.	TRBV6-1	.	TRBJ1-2	TGTGCCAGCAGGGGGGACCGGATCTATGGCTACACCTTC	CASRGDRIYGYTF
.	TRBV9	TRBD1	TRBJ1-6	TGTGCCAGCAGCCGAGGGGACAGGGGAAGTAATTCACCCCTCCACTTT	CASSRGDRGSNSPLHF
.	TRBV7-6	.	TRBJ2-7	TGTGCCAGCAGCTTAGCCGGGAAAGCCTACGAGCAGTACTTC	CASSLAGKAYEQYF
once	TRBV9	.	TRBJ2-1	TGTGCCAGCAGCGTAGAAGGCAAGGACTACAATGAGCAGTTCTTC	CASSVEGKDYNEQFF
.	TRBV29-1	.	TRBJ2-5	TGCAGCGTCGGGACTGTACAAGAGACCCAGTACTTC	CSVGTVQETQYF
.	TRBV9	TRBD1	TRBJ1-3	TGTGCCAGCAGCGTAGGGGGACAGGTCTCTGGAAACACCATATATTTT	CASSVGGQVSGNTIYF
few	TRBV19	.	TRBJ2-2	TGTGCCAGTAGTGCCCAGGGTCGGAGCACCGGGGAGCTGTTTTTT	CASSAQGRSTGELFF
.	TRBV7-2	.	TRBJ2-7	TGTGCCAGCAGCTCCCGCGGGATCTCGAACGAGCAGTACTTC	CASSSRGISNEQYF
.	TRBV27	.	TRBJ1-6	TGTGCCAGCAGGGCAGTTCGGATTTCACCCCTCCACTTT	CASRAVRISPLHF
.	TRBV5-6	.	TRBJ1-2	TGTGCCAGCAGCAGGGACTTGCCTTATGGCTACACCTTC	CASSRDLPYGYTF
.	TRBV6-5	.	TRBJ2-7	TGTGCCAGCAATCGGGGGAGCTCCTACGAGCAGTACTTC	CASNRGSSYEQYF
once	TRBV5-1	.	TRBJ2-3	TGCGCCAGCAGCGTGGCGGGCTTCTACACAGATACGCAGTATTTT	CASSVAGFYTDTQYF
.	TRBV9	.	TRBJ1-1	TGTGCCAGCAGCGTGCAAGGGGCCAACACTGAAGCTTTCTTT	CASSVQGANTEAFF
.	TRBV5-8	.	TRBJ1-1	TGTGCCAGCAGCCGGGGGACCGTTAACACTGAAGCTTTCTTT	CASSRGTVNTEAFF
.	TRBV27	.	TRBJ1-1	TGTGCCAGCAGTTTTTTGATGACAGACTCGAACACTGAAGCTTTCTTT	CASSFLMTDSNTEAFF
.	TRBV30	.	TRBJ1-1	TGTGCCTGGAGTGTACTGTTGCCCTCGGGGTTGCAGGCTGAAGCTTTCTTT	CAWSVLLPSGLQAEAFF
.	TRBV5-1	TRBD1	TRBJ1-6	TGCGCCAGCAGGCTGGGACAGGGTACTTCACCCCTCCACTTT	CASRLGQGTSPLHF
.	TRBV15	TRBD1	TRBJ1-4	TGTGCCACCAGCAGAGAGACCCCCCGGGACAGGGATTTCGGGCGTAATGAAAAACTGTTTTTT	CATSRETPRDRDFGRNEKLFF
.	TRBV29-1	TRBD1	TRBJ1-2	TGCAGCGTTGAGGCGGGGGGACAGGTCTATGGCTACACCTTC	CSVEAGGQVYGYTF
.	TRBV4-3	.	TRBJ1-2	TGCGCCAGCAGCCAAGATGTGGGGGATGGCTACACCTTC	CASSQDVGDGYTF
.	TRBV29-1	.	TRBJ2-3	TGCAGCGTTAGGATGGGGATCATGGGAACAGATACGCAGTATTTT	CSVRMGIMGTDTQYF